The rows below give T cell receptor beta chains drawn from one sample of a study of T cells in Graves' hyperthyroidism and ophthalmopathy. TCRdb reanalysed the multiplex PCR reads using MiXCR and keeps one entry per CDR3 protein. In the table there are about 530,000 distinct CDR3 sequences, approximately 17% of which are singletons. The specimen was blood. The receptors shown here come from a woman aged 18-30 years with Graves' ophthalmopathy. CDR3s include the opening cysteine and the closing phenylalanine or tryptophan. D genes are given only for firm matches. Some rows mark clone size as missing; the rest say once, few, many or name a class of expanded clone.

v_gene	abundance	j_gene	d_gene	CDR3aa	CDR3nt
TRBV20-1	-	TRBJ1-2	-	CSAPRMDYGYTF	TGCAGTGCTCCCCGTATGGACTATGGCTACACCTTC
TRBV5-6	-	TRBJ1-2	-	CASSLAGRGYTF	TGTGCCAGCAGCTTGGCGGGGAGGGGCTACACCTTC
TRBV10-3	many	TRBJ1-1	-	CAISESTPALGTEAFF	TGTGCCATCAGTGAGTCGACTCCGGCTTTGGGCACTGAAGCTTTCTTT
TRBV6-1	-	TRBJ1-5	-	CASSEQGGDYSNQPQHF	TGTGCCAGCAGTGAGCAGGGAGGGGATTATAGCAATCAGCCCCAGCATTTT
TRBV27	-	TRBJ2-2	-	CASSLVLRLNTGELFF	TGTGCCAGCAGTTTAGTTCTAAGACTGAACACCGGGGAGCTGTTTTTT
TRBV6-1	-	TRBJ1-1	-	CAGSLSDGRVTEAFF	TGTGCCGGCAGCCTCTCGGACGGCCGGGTAACTGAAGCTTTCTTT
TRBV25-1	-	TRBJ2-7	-	CASSDVHSASYEQYF	TGTGCCAGCAGTGATGTTCACAGTGCCTCCTACGAGCAGTACTTC
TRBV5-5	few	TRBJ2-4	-	CASSRPTGFKNIQYF	TGTGCCAGCAGCCGCCCTACAGGGTTCAAAAACATTCAGTACTTC
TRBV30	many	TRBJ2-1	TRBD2	CAWSADAGVWNEQFF	TGTGCCTGGAGTGCCGACGCGGGAGTTTGGAATGAGCAGTTCTTC
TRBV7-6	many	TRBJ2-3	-	CASSQGHSGTDTQYF	TGTGCCAGCAGCCAGGGACATTCCGGCACAGATACGCAGTATTTT
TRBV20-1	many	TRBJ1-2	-	CSARDLGYGYTF	TGCAGTGCTAGAGATCTGGGGTACGGCTACACCTTC
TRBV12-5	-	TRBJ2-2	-	CASGPTDTGELFF	TGTGCTAGTGGTCCCACCGACACCGGGGAGCTGTTTTTT
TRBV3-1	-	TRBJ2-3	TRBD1	CASSPGQFPDTQYF	TGTGCCAGCAGCCCGGGACAGTTCCCAGATACGCAGTATTTT
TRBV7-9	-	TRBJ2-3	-	CASSWFPDTQYF	TGTGCCAGCAGCTGGTTCCCGGATACGCAGTATTTT
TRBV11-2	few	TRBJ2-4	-	CASSLDSAPRYIQYF	TGTGCCAGCAGCTTAGACAGTGCCCCGAGGTACATTCAGTACTTC
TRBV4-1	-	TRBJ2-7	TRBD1	CASSQVGTGGRTYEQYF	TGCGCCAGCAGCCAAGTGGGGACAGGGGGCAGGACCTACGAGCAGTACTTC
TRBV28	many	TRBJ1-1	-	CASSPPANTEAFF	TGTGCCAGCAGCCCTCCGGCGAACACTGAAGCTTTCTTT
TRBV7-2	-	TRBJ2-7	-	CASSLTTSRGGIYEQYF	TGTGCCAGCAGCCTTACGACATCCCGTGGAGGAATCTACGAGCAGTACTTC
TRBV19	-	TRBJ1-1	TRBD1	CASSGDRDPMNTEAFF	TGTGCCAGTAGTGGGGACAGGGATCCTATGAACACTGAAGCTTTCTTT
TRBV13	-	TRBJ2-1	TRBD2	CASSLLAVNQVHEQFF	TGTGCCAGCAGCTTACTAGCGGTAAATCAGGTCCATGAGCAGTTCTTC
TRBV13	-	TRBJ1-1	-	CASSFGSLGTEAFF	TGTGCCAGCAGCTTTGGCTCCCTTGGCACTGAAGCTTTCTTT
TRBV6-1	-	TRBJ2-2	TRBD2	CASSVLAGGTGELVF	TGTGCCAGCAGTGTTCTGGCGGGAGGAACCGGGGAGCTGGTTTTT
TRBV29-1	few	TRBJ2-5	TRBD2	CSVRGLAGERETQYF	TGCAGCGTCCGCGGACTAGCGGGAGAGAGAGAGACCCAGTACTTC
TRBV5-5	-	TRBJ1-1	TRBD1	CASSRQGFGAFF	TGTGCCAGCAGTCGACAGGGCTTCGGGGCTTTCTTT
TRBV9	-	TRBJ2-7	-	CASRVGAGQYEQYF	TGTGCCAGCAGAGTAGGGGCAGGGCAATACGAGCAGTACTTC
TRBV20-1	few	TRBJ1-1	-	CSARQGGLLNTEAFF	TGCAGTGCTAGACAGGGAGGGTTATTAAACACTGAAGCTTTCTTT
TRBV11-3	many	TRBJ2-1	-	CASSHGTPNEQFF	TGTGCCAGCAGCCACGGCACCCCCAATGAGCAGTTCTTC
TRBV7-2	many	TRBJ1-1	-	CASSPSGTANTEAFF	TGTGCCAGCAGCCCCTCCGGGACTGCCAACACTGAAGCTTTCTTT
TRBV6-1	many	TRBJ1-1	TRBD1	CASSTTGGTEAFF	TGTGCCAGCAGTACCACAGGGGGCACTGAAGCTTTCTTT
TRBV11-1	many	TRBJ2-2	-	CASSLVDPRTPGETGELFF	TGTGCCAGCAGCTTAGTTGACCCCCGGACCCCCGGAGAGACCGGGGAGCTGTTTTTT
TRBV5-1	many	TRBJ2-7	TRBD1	CASSRGQGGPEQYF	TGCGCCAGCAGCAGGGGACAGGGTGGGCCCGAGCAGTACTTC
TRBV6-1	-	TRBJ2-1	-	CASSEWADNEQFF	TGTGCCAGCAGTGAATGGGCGGACAATGAGCAGTTCTTC
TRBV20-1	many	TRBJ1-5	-	CSAGTASNQPQHF	TGCAGTGCCGGGACGGCGAGCAATCAGCCCCAGCATTTT
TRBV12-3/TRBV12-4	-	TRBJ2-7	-	CASSRNRDSREQYF	TGTGCCAGCAGCAGAAACAGGGATTCACGCGAGCAGTACTTC
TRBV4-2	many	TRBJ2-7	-	CASSQYDISENEQYF	TGTGCCAGCAGCCAATACGACATATCAGAAAACGAGCAGTACTTC
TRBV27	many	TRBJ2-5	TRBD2	CASSGSGRAETRETQYF	TGTGCCAGCAGTGGTAGCGGGAGGGCCGAGACTAGAGAGACCCAGTACTTC
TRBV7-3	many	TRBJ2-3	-	CASSLVQGGTDTQYF	TGTGCCAGCAGCTTAGTACAGGGCGGCACAGATACGCAGTATTTT
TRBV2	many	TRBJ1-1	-	CASSASGGLRKGNTEAFF	TGTGCCAGCAGTGCCTCTGGTGGACTGCGAAAGGGGAACACTGAAGCTTTCTTT
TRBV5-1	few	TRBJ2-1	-	CASSLNGGSPLYNEQFF	TGCGCCAGCAGCTTGAATGGGGGAAGTCCTCTATACAATGAGCAGTTCTTC
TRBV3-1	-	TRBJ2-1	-	CASSQDVLSYNEQFF	TGTGCCAGCAGCCAAGATGTGCTGTCCTACAATGAGCAGTTCTTC
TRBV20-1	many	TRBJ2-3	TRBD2	CSALTSGGAGNTQYF	TGCAGTGCGCTTACTAGCGGGGGGGCCGGGAATACGCAGTATTTT
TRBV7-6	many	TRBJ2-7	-	CASSLGGGGVYEQYF	TGTGCCAGCAGCTTAGGGGGCGGAGGGGTCTACGAGCAGTACTTC
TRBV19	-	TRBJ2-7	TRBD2	CASSPRTSGRASLYEQYF	TGTGCCAGTAGTCCCAGGACTAGCGGGAGGGCATCTTTGTACGAGCAGTACTTC
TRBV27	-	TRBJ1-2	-	CASSLRAQGYGYTF	TGTGCCAGCAGCCTTCGTGCACAGGGATATGGCTACACCTTC
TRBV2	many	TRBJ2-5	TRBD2	CASSEEAGVETQYF	TGTGCCAGCAGTGAAGAAGCGGGGGTTGAGACCCAGTACTTC
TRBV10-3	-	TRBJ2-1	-	CAISERKPYNEQFF	TGTGCCATCAGTGAAAGGAAACCCTACAATGAGCAGTTCTTC
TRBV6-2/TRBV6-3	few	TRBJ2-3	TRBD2	CASSRLGGGPDTQYF	TGTGCCAGCAGTCGACTCGGGGGAGGGCCAGATACGCAGTATTTT
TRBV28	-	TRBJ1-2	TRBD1	CASSLDRGQPTNYGYTF	TGTGCCAGCAGTTTAGACAGGGGTCAACCTACTAACTATGGCTACACCTTC
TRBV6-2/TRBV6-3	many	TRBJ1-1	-	CASRRGGAQAFF	TGTGCCAGCAGACGGGGGGGGGCTCAAGCTTTCTTT
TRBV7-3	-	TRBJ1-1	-	CASSVTEGAEAFF	TGTGCCAGCAGCGTGACAGAGGGGGCTGAAGCTTTCTTT
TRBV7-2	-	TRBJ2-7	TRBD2	CASRSGSRYEQYF	TGTGCCAGCAGAAGCGGGAGTCGGTACGAGCAGTACTTC
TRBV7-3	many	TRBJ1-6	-	CASSLSHRVMTPLHF	TGTGCCAGCAGCTTAAGCCACAGGGTTATGACACCCCTCCACTTT
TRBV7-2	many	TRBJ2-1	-	CASSLQKTEQFF	TGTGCCAGCAGCTTACAAAAAACTGAGCAGTTCTTC
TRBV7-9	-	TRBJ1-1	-	CASYEQGDGTEAFF	TGTGCCAGCTACGAACAGGGAGATGGAACTGAAGCTTTCTTT
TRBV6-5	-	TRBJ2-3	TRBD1	CASSYMQGANFGTDTQYF	TGTGCCAGCAGTTACATGCAGGGGGCTAATTTCGGCACAGATACGCAGTATTTT
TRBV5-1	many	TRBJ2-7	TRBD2	CASSLTSGGVLSSYEQYF	TGCGCCAGCAGCTTGACTAGCGGGGGCGTATTGAGCTCCTACGAGCAGTACTTC